This T cell receptor beta chain was retrieved from a study of T cell changes during pregnancy in multiple sclerosis. The V and J ends lost 0 bases and 7 bases respectively, with 21 bases between them. In germline, CDR1 is MGHRA, CDR2 YSYEKL. The CDR3 contains 17 residues. Libraries were prepared by immunoSEQ multiplex PCR; TCRdb keeps only in-frame clonotypes and omits some of them. The repertoire holds about 40,000 clones, with roughly 88% as singletons. The sequenced sample was peripheral blood, obtained in the first trimester of pregnancy. The receptor comes from a female donor in good health, enrolled as a control in a pregnancy study. The rearrangement uses TRBV4-1 and TRBJ1-2; D possibly corresponds to TRBD1 (5 bases). CDR3 DNA: TGCGCCAGCAGCCAAGATTGGGGGGACCCTTCTGTTAGTGGCTACACCTTC. Residues: CASSQDWGDPSVSGYTF.